The T cell receptor (beta chain) under discussion was sequenced for a study of PD-L1 blockade in urothelial cancer (dated by TCRdb to the late 2010s). Broadly, across the study: All patients started therapy in the mid-2010s and received atezolizumab 1,200 mg intravenously every 3 weeks. Durable clinical benefit meant progression-free survival longer than 6 months, and TCR features were also tested against progression-free and overall survival. About 90% of the roughly 30 patients were males with bladder-origin urothelial cancer, and about 60% of the 29 reported a prior smoking history. An exploratory multi-omic analysis was conducted of the somatic, immune and clinical correlates of response to PD-L1 blockade with atezolizumab in urothelial cancer. Blood samples were analyzed at 3 weeks after treatment start (second dose) and at 6 weeks after treatment start. An ECOG performance status of 0 or 1 was recorded for the patients, and 0 to 3 prior chemotherapy regimens had been received by the patients. Over 28 patients had pretreatment blood TCR-seq, 24 had at least one posttreatment blood collection, and 24 had tumor TCR-seq. Durable clinical benefit was achieved by nine patients but not by the remaining 20. Pretreatment tumor samples and matched peripheral blood, collected serially before and after atezolizumab treatment, underwent TCR sequencing. Blood samples yielded a median of roughly 150,000 T cells and roughly 83,000 unique TCRs, with median clonality 0.080. In the same patients, whole exome sequencing and RNA sequencing of pretreatment tumors were performed in addition to TCR sequencing.

Synthetic TCR analog templates were spiked into each PCR so that absolute template abundance could be estimated from read counts. TCRbeta CDR3 regions were amplified from genomic DNA with bias-controlled V and J gene primers using the immunoSEQ assay. Sequencing of rearranged TCRbeta segments was done at approximately 20X coverage. Under the source paper's analysis protocol: Clustering was used to correct sequencing errors, and CDR3s were annotated against IMGT so that V, D and J genes could be assigned. Only productive TCRbeta rearrangements were used in downstream analyses, excluding out-of-frame or stop-codon sequences. To compute clonality, Shannon entropy was normalized by the log of the number of unique productive sequences and then subtracted from one. Fisher's exact test with Benjamini-Hochberg correction, using a cutoff of adjusted p below 0.01, was how clones that differed between time points or between blood and tumor were identified. TCRdb's version of the immuneACCESS table is confined to in-frame rearrangements and falls short of the full clone set. An unresolved V gene accounts for under half of the shortfall where checked; the remainder is of unknown origin. The V and J calls and clone size were taken over from that table, and D and trimming were inferred from the DNA. This sample has tens of thousands of clones in its table, and about 81% of those were observed once. Of the sample, more than 1.5% is held by the ten largest clones.

Comments on this clone: The antigen it recognizes is unknown. Base qualities are not provided; no much larger clone lies one nucleotide away.

The sample's time point label is to be understood as: pretreatment peripheral blood. The cohort comprised around 30 patients with locally advanced or metastatic urothelial carcinoma treated at Memorial Sloan Kettering on a trial protocol. Peripheral blood mononuclear cells were collected pretreatment and during treatment, with between 1 and 8 total time points obtained per patient. The Qiagen DNeasy Blood extraction kit was used to purify genomic DNA from total PBMCs and tumor samples. PBMCs were collected pretreatment and during treatment, and were isolated and stored as previously described. What the research found in general, with its limitations: Greater expansion of tumor-associated TCR clones in peripheral blood 3 weeks after the start of treatment was observed in patients with durable benefit (n of about 20, p = 0.022). A pretreatment peripheral blood TCR clonality below the median was linked to improved progression-free and overall survival. Because the sample size was small (n of about 30) and many exploratory analyses were performed, the results are intended to be hypothesis-generating.

From the cysteine through the phenylalanine, the CDR3 covers 16 amino acids. Left in the record is the CDR3 DNA by itself, 48 bases read in frame from the first base. Ends trimmed: V by 5 bases, J by 0 bases; bases unmatched to a gene: 5. The germline V gene gives CDR1 as SGHDT and CDR2 as YYEEEE. This sample comprised PBMCs, obtained around atezolizumab (anti-PD-L1) treatment. The V and J segments used are TRBV5-6 and TRBJ2-1; TRBD2 lines up with 10 middle nucleotides. This TCR came from a man in his fifties or sixties with urothelial cancer. The DNA reads TGTGCCAGCAGTTATAGCGGGAGGTCCTCCTACAATGAGCAGTTCTTC. Translation gives CASSYSGRSSYNEQFF.